These T cell receptor beta chains were read from a single sample in a study of cytotoxic CD8 clonotypes in ibrutinib-treated CLL. Generated by immunoSEQ multiplex PCR, the TCRdb table keeps only in-frame clones and is missing some. The table lists 200,000 or so clones, over 65% of them singletons. The material sequenced was PBMCs, taken after 12 months of ibrutinib treatment. These receptors were collected from a human donor with chronic lymphocytic leukemia. CDR3s include the opening cysteine and the closing phenylalanine or tryptophan. The D gene is left open where the match is weak. Rows give clone size only sometimes, using once, few, many, or a class for an expanded clone.

size | D | V | CDR3
- | - | TRBV6-5 | CASSYSGPPGEQFF
- | - | TRBV29-1 | CSVWPGSTNTGELFF
- | TRBD2 | TRBV29-1 | CSVEGLAGYSTDTQYF
few | TRBD1 | TRBV29-1 | CSVWDRGTEAFF
few | - | TRBV5-8 | CASTLLQGNTEAFF
few | TRBD1 | TRBV13 | CASSRSRGRTTGELFF
few | - | TRBV15 | CATSRGGSSYNEQFF
- | TRBD2 | TRBV5-1 | CASGLAGTSSTDTQYF
- | - | TRBV20-1 | CSARDIDYTF
- | - | TRBV27 | CASSLLGGANEKLFF
- | - | TRBV28 | CASRQTDQPQHF
- | - | TRBV5-1 | CANYRGGGPLLNEKLFF
few | - | TRBV9 | CASSALYLTYEQYF
- | TRBD1 | TRBV2 | CASSVPLGRGLGSNQPQHF
many | TRBD2 | TRBV10-3 | CAISPKGSGGGETQYF
- | - | TRBV11-2 | CASSRRQADGYTF
medium-sized | - | TRBV19 | CATQIQLRGNQPQHF
- | TRBD1 | TRBV5-1 | CASSLRQGELFF
few | TRBD1 | TRBV30 | CAWSGWRQGARGYGYTF
medium-sized | - | TRBV29-1 | CSVGRVDTEAFF
- | - | TRBV7-9 | CASSSPYAPRSEQYF
few | - | TRBV2 | CASRGITGRNSPLHF
- | - | TRBV6-6 | CASTNPPASYEQYF
- | - | TRBV9 | CASSVGGPSSSGNTIYF
- | - | TRBV30 | CAWSRVRNTGELFF
- | - | TRBV5-4 | CASSRTFGGAGRTYEQYF
- | TRBD1 | TRBV9 | CASSGGQGLTEAFF
- | - | TRBV15 | CATQGRSRLNEKLFF